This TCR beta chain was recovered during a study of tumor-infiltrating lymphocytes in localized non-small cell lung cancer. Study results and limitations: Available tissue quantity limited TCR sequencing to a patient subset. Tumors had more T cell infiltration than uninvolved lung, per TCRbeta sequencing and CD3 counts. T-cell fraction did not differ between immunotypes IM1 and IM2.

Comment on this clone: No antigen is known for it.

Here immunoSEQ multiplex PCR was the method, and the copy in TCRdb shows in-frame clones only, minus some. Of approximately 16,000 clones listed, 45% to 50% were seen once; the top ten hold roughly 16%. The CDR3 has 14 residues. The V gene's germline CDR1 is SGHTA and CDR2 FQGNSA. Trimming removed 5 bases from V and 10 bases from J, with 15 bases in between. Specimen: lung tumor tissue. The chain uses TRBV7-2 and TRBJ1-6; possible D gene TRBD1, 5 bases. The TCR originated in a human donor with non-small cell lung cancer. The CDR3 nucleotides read TGTGCCAGCAGCCCAAGGGGCGGGGGATCACCCCTCCACTTT. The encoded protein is CASSPRGGGSPLHF.